These 22 T cell receptor beta chains originate from one sample sequenced in a study of metastatic and nonmetastatic thyroid tumors. TCRdb re-analyzed the PCR reads through MiXCR. The sample includes under 35,000 clones, more than 15% of them seen just once. Prior to thyroid surgery, none of the patients had received any treatment. Sequencing was done on a sample of blood. The receptors were gathered from a female donor with papillary thyroid cancer or a benign thyroid nodule (not recorded which). Some clones in this sample may be carry-over from other donors' samples.

As to this clone: Its ends do not fully match the called genes, so a read error is possible. As DNA, the CDR3 is TGTGTCAGCAGCTTAGGCCTGTCGCGGGGGGCAGGGAATACGCAGTATTTT. It is translated as CVSSLGLSRGAGNTQYF. The rearrangement links TRBV13 to TRBJ2-3; 8 nucleotides match TRBD2. The CDR3 length is 17 residues. Germline CDR1 PRHDT, CDR2 FYEKMQ (reference sequence).

A note on this clone: A much more abundant neighbour one base away suggests this may be a read error. CDR3: CSARGAGECVLYEQCF. CDR3 nucleotide sequence: TGCAGTGCTAGAGGGGCCGGGGAGTGCGTTCTTTACGAGCAGTGCTTC. The chain carries TRBV20-1 and TRBJ2-7; D possibly corresponds to TRBD2 (5 bases). The germline V gene has CDR1 DFQATT and CDR2 SNEGSKA (reference sequence). The CDR3 spans 16 residues.

This clone was detected many times. The CDR3 region has the DNA TGCGCCAGCAGCTCCTGGACAGGGCGCAATAATTCACCCCTCCACTTT. Amino acids: CASSSWTGRNNSPLHF. The rearrangement links TRBV5-1 to TRBJ1-6, with 8 bases aligning to TRBD1. Germline CDR1 SGHRS, CDR2 YFSETQ. V shed 3 bases and J 5 bases; nucleotides not matched to a gene: 7. The CDR3 runs 16 residues.

This clone came up many times. The genes are TRBV19 and TRBJ2-3, with a tentative D call TRBD2 (5 bases). Germline CDR1 is LNHDA and CDR2 is SQIVND (reference sequence). The ends were cut back, 3 bases at V and 6 bases at J, with 10 bases in the middle. The CDR3 extends over 13 amino acids. The CDR3, as DNA: TGTGCCAGTAGTATCGGGGATTTGGATACGCAGTATTTT. It translates to CASSIGDLDTQYF.

The chain links TRBV4-2 to TRBJ2-1, with D tentatively TRBD2 (7 bases). The CDR3 covers 16 residues. The germline V gene has CDR1 LGHNA and CDR2 YNFKEQ. V gave up 4 bases and J gave up 6 bases, with 19 bases separating them. This CDR3 is CASSPLGGRGGNEQFF. The CDR3 DNA follows: TGTGCCAGCAGCCCCCTTGGCGGGAGAGGGGGCAATGAGCAGTTCTTC.

In its sample, this clone was seen many times. The chain joins TRBV4-2 to TRBJ2-3, with 8 bases that match TRBD2. V trimming: 1 base; J trimming: 4 bases; junction bases outside the gene matches: 4. The germline V gene has CDR1 LGHNA and CDR2 YNFKEQ. CDR3 size: 15 residues. CDR3 in DNA: TGTGCCAGCAGCCAAGCCCGGGGGGGTGCAGATACGCAGTATTTT. Amino acids: CASSQARGGADTQYF.

Only a few counts were recorded for this clone. The chain recombines TRBV6-1 with TRBJ2-7; possibly TRBD2 for D (6 bases). CDR3 length equals 13 residues. Germline-derived CDR1 and CDR2 are MNHNS and SASEGT. CDR3 coding DNA: TGTGTCATCCAGGGAGGCAGGACCTACGAGCAGTACTTC. It specifies CVIQGGRTYEQYF.

This clone was seen many times. The chain couples TRBV29-1 to TRBJ2-7; 13 bases align to TRBD2. In germline, CDR1 is SQVTM, CDR2 ANQGSEA. The junction had 3 bases not matched to a gene; V was cut back by 0 bases and J by 4 bases. The CDR3 runs to 15 residues. CDR3 amino acids: CSVEDPTSGRYEQYF. The CDR3 DNA reads TGCAGCGTTGAAGATCCGACTAGCGGGAGGTACGAGCAGTACTTC.

This clone was detected only a few times. An end of the junction differs from the germline gene, which may be a read error. This chain links TRBV28 with TRBJ1-2; 7 positions match TRBD1. Per the germline V gene, CDR1 is MDHEN and CDR2 is SYDVKM. The CDR3 runs 12 residues. DNA of the CDR3: TGTGCCATCATCCCAAAGACCGGGACAGCCACGTTC. It specifies CAIIPKTGTATF.

Comments on this clone: Other DNA sequences of this sample code for an identical CDR3. V gene TRBV5-1 combines with J gene TRBJ1-1; tentatively, D is TRBD1 (5 bases). The germline CDR1 and CDR2 sequences are SGHRS and YFSETQ. The CDR3 totals 17 residues. V was clipped by 3 bases and J by 0 bases, with 18 bases between them. As DNA, the CDR3 is TGCGCCAGCAGCTCCCCCCCAAGGGGACGGCTGAACACTGAAGCTTTCTTT. This codes for CASSSPPRGRLNTEAFF.

This clone has ten or more counts. The chain joins TRBV7-9 to TRBJ1-1; no definite D call. The CDR3 is made up of 12 amino acids. Deletions cut 6 bases from V and 5 bases from J, with 10 bases between. Per the germline V gene, CDR1 is SEHNR and CDR2 is FQNEAQ (reference sequence). The CDR3: CASRTAGTEAFF. CDR3 coding DNA: TGTGCCAGCAGGACGGCGGGGACTGAAGCTTTCTTT. Looking up the rest from reference TRBV7-9 and TRBJ1-1 gives the full variable domain: DTGVSQNPRHKITKRGQNVTFRCDPISEHNRLYWYRQTLGQGPEFLTYFQNEAQLEKSRLLSDRFSAERPKGSFSTLEIQRTEQGDSAMYLCASRTAGTEAFFGQGTRLTVV.

This clone was counted many times. The sample has other DNA sequences that encode this CDR3 too. The chain has TRBV12-3 or TRBV12-4 and TRBJ2-7, with 7 bases lining up with TRBD2. The CDR3 extends over 15 amino acids. The trim removed 6 bases at V and 2 bases at J, leaving 10 bases unmatched. CDR3 DNA sequence: TGTGCCAGCAGCGCTGGGGGGGTAGGAACCTACGAGCAGTACTTC. This encodes CASSAGGVGTYEQYF.

In its sample, this clone was seen many times. The chain combines TRBV11-2 with TRBJ2-3; D is possibly TRBD2 (6 bases). The CDR3 is made up of 16 amino acids. Germline-derived CDR1 and CDR2 are SGHAT and FQNNGV. The V and J ends lost 6 bases and 4 bases respectively, with 20 bases between them. CDR3 in amino acids: CASSSLGGDGSDTQYF. CDR3 nucleotides: TGTGCCAGCAGTTCGTTGGGCGGGGACGGTTCAGATACGCAGTATTTT. Full variable domain (missing parts from reference TRBV11-2 and TRBJ2-3): EAGVAQSPRYKIIEKRQSVAFWCNPISGHATLYWYQQILGQGPKLLIQFQNNGVVDDSQLPKDRFSAERLKGVDSTLKIQPAKLEDSAVYLCASSSLGGDGSDTQYFGPGTRLTVL.

The chain couples TRBV27 to TRBJ2-7; tentative D call: TRBD2 (6 bases). CDR1 and CDR2 (germline): MNHEY, SMNVEV (reference sequence). Trimming took off 6 bases at V and 3 bases at J, with 12 bases between the two ends. The CDR3 runs to 13 residues. The CDR3 loop reads CASRGGRYYEQYF. Here the CDR3 DNA reads TGTGCCAGCAGGGGGGGTCGTTACTACGAGCAGTACTTC.

There are many counts of this clone. The rearrangement joins TRBV28 to TRBJ2-4; D possibly corresponds to TRBD2 (5 bases). V was trimmed by 5 bases and J by 0 bases, leaving 14 bases between them. Germline V lookup: CDR1 MDHEN, CDR2 SYDVKM. This CDR3 contains 16 residues. The CDR3 nucleotides read TGTGCCAGCAGTAGAGGAGGCAGCCTAGCCAAAAACATTCAGTACTTC. Translation gives CASSRGGSLAKNIQYF.

This clone is medium-sized (0.01 to 0.1%) by share. The V gene is TRBV6-1, the J gene TRBJ2-7; 9 bases are shared with TRBD1. CDR1 is MNHNS, CDR2 SASEGT, per germline. The CDR3 runs to 14 residues. V shed 7 bases, J shed 6 bases, and the junction held 10 bases outside the gene matches. DNA of the CDR3: TGTGCCAGCACGCCCAGGACAGGGGTTGGCGAGCAGTACTTC. It encodes CASTPRTGVGEQYF.

This clone was seen repeatedly, ten times or more. This specimen includes other DNA sequences encoding the same CDR3. The V and J genes are TRBV3-1 and TRBJ1-1; the D is unclear. From germline, CDR1 is LGHDT and CDR2 YNNKEL (reference sequence). Deletions cut 3 bases from V and 0 bases from J, with 5 bases between. The length of the CDR3 is 13 residues. CDR3 residues: CASSQDLNTEAFF. The CDR3 coding sequence is TGTGCCAGCAGCCAGGATTTGAACACTGAAGCTTTCTTT.

This clone was detected many times. The chain has TRBV9 and TRBJ2-5, with 9 bases identical to TRBD1. The CDR3 is 17 residues long. The V and J ends lost 3 bases and 4 bases, in that order; junction bases with no gene match: 13. The V gene's germline CDR1 is SGDLS and CDR2 YYNGEE. This CDR3 reads CASSAQGGGTGRETQYF. The CDR3 DNA reads as TGTGCCAGCAGCGCCCAGGGAGGGGGGACAGGGAGAGAGACCCAGTACTTC.

This clone was seen at least ten times. The rearrangement links TRBV7-2 to TRBJ2-1; 10 bases are a match to TRBD2. CDR1 SGHTA and CDR2 FQGNSA come from the germline V gene. V gave up 2 bases and J gave up 3 bases; unmatched junction bases: 1. The CDR3 covers 15 residues. CDR3 in amino acids: CASSLSSGSYNEQFF. As DNA, the CDR3 is TGTGCCAGCAGCTTATCTAGCGGGAGCTACAATGAGCAGTTCTTC.

This clone has ten or more counts. This chain uses TRBV20-1 with TRBJ1-5; TRBD1 aligns across 7 bases. This CDR3 region has 14 residues. The germline V gene encodes CDR1 DFQATT and CDR2 SNEGSKA (reference sequence). J gave up 4 bases and V 5 bases, and 8 bases lay outside the gene matches. CDR3 in DNA: TGCAGTGCTGATTCGACAGGGTTTAATCAGCCCCAGCATTTT. As protein: CSADSTGFNQPQHF.

The chain couples TRBV9 to TRBJ2-7; perhaps TRBD2 as D (6 bases). Germline assignment: CDR1 SGDLS and CDR2 YYNGEE. CDR3 length equals 15 residues. The V end lost 4 bases, the J end lost 2 bases, and 16 bases lay between the germline ends. The CDR3: CASSFGLSDTYEQYF. CDR3 coding DNA: TGTGCCAGCAGCTTCGGACTATCGGATACCTACGAGCAGTACTTC.

This clone was recorded at least ten times. The chain uses TRBV7-9 and TRBJ2-1, with D tentatively TRBD1 or TRBD2 (6 bases each). V was pared by 4 bases and J by 15 bases, with 16 bases between. The CDR3 has 12 residues. Germline V gene data show CDR1 as SEHNR and CDR2 as FQNEAQ (reference sequence). The CDR3 DNA is TGTGCCAGCAGCTCTGGGGGGCTAGCATCGTTCTTC. It specifies CASSSGGLASFF.